The sequence of this T cell receptor (beta chain) was determined in a study of shared clonotypes between healthy human individuals. Germline V lookup: CDR1 MRHNA, CDR2 SNTAGT. This CDR3 spans 10 amino acids. This clone was found a few times. The assay was immunoSEQ multiplex PCR, and TCRdb's table has in-frame clones only and misses some. In the table there are under 1,100,000 clones, more than 60% of which are singletons. The specimen sequenced was memory CD4+ T cells sorted from blood. Subset indicated: CD45RA-negative fraction. This clonotype was obtained from a man younger than 35 in good health. J is TRBJ1-1 and V is TRBV6-4; D ambiguous. The CDR3, as DNA: TGTGCACGCGGGGACACTGAAGCTTTCTTT. Protein product: CARGDTEAFF.